This paragraph reports one T cell receptor beta chain. Its cognate antigen has yet to be identified. No quality values exist for individual bases; no much larger clone is one base distant. The sample is drawn from a study of T cells generated in artificial thymic organoids (dated by TCRdb to about 2017). Looking at the study overall: TCR alpha and beta CDR3 repertoires of in vitro artificial thymic organoid-derived CD8 single positive T cells were compared with thymic and peripheral blood naive CD8 T cells. Displayed repertoire sequencing data were described as representative of three independent experiments.

TCRalpha and TCRbeta libraries were amplified in separate semi-nested PCR reactions using Advantage 2 and reverse primers located in the TRAC or TRBC constant regions. The amount of total RNA going into first-strand cDNA synthesis ranged between roughly 3 and 550 ng. TCR cDNA libraries were made by 5'-RACE with the SMARTer PCR cDNA Synthesis kit, using a poly-dT primer for first-strand synthesis. The semi-nested reverse primers in the constant regions carried 5-nucleotide sample-specific barcodes, and the PCR products were cleaned up with the Zymo DNA Clean and Concentrator-5 kit. Up to ten barcoded samples were pooled, ligated to Illumina adaptors and sequenced as 2 x 150 bp paired-end reads on an Illumina MiSeq. In the paper's pipeline: After demultiplexing, reads were aligned with BLAT to a custom library containing all human TRAV, TRAJ, TRBV, TRBD and TRBJ combinations from IMGT. The best BLAT hits were picked using pslCDnaFilter (-maxAligns=1, -ignoreIntrons), and custom Perl scripts were used to calculate clonotype frequencies. The raw public reads went through TCRdb reprocessing: fastp at Q25, MiXCR clone calling, in-frame beta chains kept. Rows are unified per CDR3 protein, each entry keeping the most common DNA and genes. For this entry, the V and J calls and clone size follow TCRdb and not the study's own pipeline. The sample table lists about 3,300 distinct CDR3 sequences, around a third of them with a count of one. Of the sample, more than 2% falls within the top ten clones.

Healthy adult donors provided non-mobilized peripheral blood. Primary CD8+ T cells were enriched with magnetic beads using the Miltenyi CD8+ T cell Isolation Kit. Prior to RNA extraction, naive CD8 T cells from blood were isolated by FACS sorting as CD3+TCRalphabeta+CD8+CD45RO-CCR7+ cells. For each sample, total RNA was purified from 40,000 to 200,000 sorted cells using the RNeasy Micro kit, and RNA quality was assessed on an Agilent RNA 6000 Nano chip. The CDR3 runs 14 residues from the cysteine to the phenylalanine. Only the CDR3 DNA is retained, 42 bases long and in frame from the first base. V gives up 5 bases and J gives up 1 base, and the segment between their germline ends measures 9 bases. The germline V gene yields SGHRS for CDR1 and YFSETQ for CDR2. Points the paper makes about the study in general: Physiological TCR clonotype diversity, comparable to that of thymic and blood naive CD8 T cells, was observed in organoid-derived CD8 single positive T cells.

Sequencing was done on a sample of naive CD8+ T cells from blood. The cell subset or site label corresponds to: CD3+TCRalphabeta+CD8SP T cells; for blood, CD45RO-CCR7+ naive CD8+ T cells. The sequence joins TRBV5-1 to TRBJ2-2; the D segment cannot be called with confidence. The receptor comes from a human donor who gave cord blood stem cells for thymic organoid culture, a cardiac surgery patient who gave postnatal thymus, or a blood donor (not recorded which). The CDR3 region reads CASRYERNTGELFF. The DNA reads TGCGCCAGCAGGTACGAGAGGAACACCGGGGAGCTGTTTTTT.